One sample yielded the 30 T cell receptor beta chains listed below, sequenced in a study of cytomegalovirus exposure and HLA in healthy donors. With 60 Vbeta and 13 Jbeta primers, the PCR was carried out. This table comes from immunoSEQ multiplex PCR, and its TCRdb copy is limited to in-frame clones, with some not included. The record lists approximately 54,000 clones, of which the ten most abundant hold approximately 6.8%. The sequenced sample consisted of PBMCs. The receptor set was obtained from a woman aged 40 to 50 in good health and CMV-seronegative.

The V call is TRBV19, the J call TRBJ2-3; D may be TRBD1 (5 bases). This CDR3 has 15 amino acids. Between the trimmed V and J ends, which lost 3 bases and 7 bases, there was a span of 17 bases. From germline, CDR1 is LNHDA and CDR2 SQIVND (reference sequence). The CDR3 protein is CASSIQGSGAHTQYF. DNA of the CDR3: TGTGCCAGTAGTATTCAGGGTTCAGGTGCCCATACGCAGTATTTT.

The CDR3 spells CASSLTGVLLGYYTF. The CDR3 DNA reads TGTGCCAGCAGTTTAACGGGTGTTCTTTTGGGTTACTACACCTTC. V gene TRBV28 combines with J gene TRBJ1-2; D ambiguous. V was cut by 2 bases and J by 10 bases, with 20 bases left in between. Germline V lookup: CDR1 MDHEN, CDR2 SYDVKM. The CDR3 sequence is 15 residues long.

V and J are TRBV2 and TRBJ1-5; no clear D. The CDR3 has 15 residues. Germline V gene lookup returns CDR1 SNHLY and CDR2 FYNNEI. V lost 6 bases and J lost 0, with 12 bases in between. In nucleotides, the CDR3 is TGTGCCAGCAGCGCCGATTCCTATAGCAATCAGCCCCAGCATTTT. The encoded protein is CASSADSYSNQPQHF.

The chain recombines TRBV28 with TRBJ1-1; 7 bases are shared with TRBD1. The CDR3 covers 12 residues. V was clipped by 10 bases and J by 3 bases; unmatched bases: 5. From germline, CDR1 is MDHEN and CDR2 SYDVKM. The DNA for the CDR3 is TGTGCCACTGGCACAGGGGACACTGAAGCTTTCTTT. This translates into CATGTGDTEAFF.

V is TRBV11-3 and J is TRBJ2-5; 7 bases agree with TRBD1. The trim removed 5 bases at V and 5 bases at J, leaving 14 bases unmatched. CDR3 size: 16 residues. CDR1 is SGHNT, CDR2 YENEEA, per germline. The chain's CDR3 is CASSRTRDSIKETQYF. The DNA of the CDR3 is TGTGCCAGCAGCCGAACCCGGGACAGTATCAAGGAGACCCAGTACTTC. The whole variable domain, remainder taken from reference TRBV11-3 and TRBJ2-5, is EAGVVQSPRYKIIEKKQPVAFWCNPISGHNTLYWYLQNLGQGPELLIRYENEEAVDDSQLPKDRFSAERLKGVDSTLKIQPAELGDSAVYLCASSRTRDSIKETQYFGPGTRLLVL.

The chain combines TRBV4-3 with TRBJ2-5, with no clear D. The CDR3 is made up of 13 amino acids. Per the germline V gene, CDR1 is LGHNA and CDR2 is YSLEER. Trimming took 3 bases from V and 5 from J, leaving 10 bases between them. The CDR3 loop is CASSQSARETQYF. The CDR3 coding sequence is TGCGCCAGCAGCCAGAGTGCGCGGGAGACCCAGTACTTC.

V gene TRBV12-5 combines with J gene TRBJ1-2, with D unresolved. CDR3 length: 11 amino acids. The V end was cut by 3 bases, the J end by 12 bases, with 11 bases between. The germline V gene encodes CDR1 LGHNT and CDR2 FRNRAP. The CDR3, as DNA: TGTGCTAGTGGTTTCGTGGGAGCGGACACCTTC. Translation gives CASGFVGADTF.

The chain's CDR3 is CASSQDGQGANTIYF. The CDR3 DNA sequence: TGCGCCAGCAGCCAAGACGGACAGGGCGCAAACACCATATATTTT. The chain is built from TRBV4-1 and TRBJ1-3, with TRBD1 matching over 8 bases. CDR1 and CDR2 from the germline V gene are MGHRA and YSYEKL. CDR3 length equals 15 residues. V trimming: 0 bases; J trimming: 6 bases; junction bases outside the gene matches: 4.

The chain has TRBV5-1 and TRBJ2-7, with D maybe TRBD2 (6 bases). The CDR3 covers 14 residues. Germline loops: CDR1 SGHRS, CDR2 YFSETQ. The V gene lost 0 bases and the J gene lost 2 bases, with 9 bases spanning the gap. CDR3 loop: CASSLAGEAYEQYF. In DNA form, the CDR3 reads TGCGCCAGCAGCTTGGCCGGGGAGGCCTACGAGCAGTACTTC.

V gene TRBV4-2 combines with J gene TRBJ1-2; D perhaps matches TRBD1 (6 bases). CDR3 length: 16 amino acids. The V and J ends lost 0 bases and 5 bases respectively, with 16 bases between them. Germline loops: CDR1 LGHNA, CDR2 YNFKEQ. The CDR3, as DNA: TGTGCCAGCAGCCAAGATGTTGGGGGCAGAGGGTATGGCTACACCTTC. This sequence encodes CASSQDVGGRGYGYTF.

The J gene is TRBJ2-1, the V gene TRBV7-9; 7 nucleotides match TRBD1. This CDR3 region has 13 residues. Germline V CDR1 and CDR2: SEHNR, FQNEAQ (reference sequence). After removal of 3 bases from V and 8 bases from J, the junction contained 4 bases not matched to a gene. The CDR3 here is CASSFYRGDEQFF. CDR3 DNA sequence: TGTGCCAGCAGCTTTTACAGGGGCGATGAGCAGTTCTTC.

The chain uses TRBV5-4 and TRBJ1-5; no clear D gene. Between the trimmed V and J ends, which lost 2 bases and 5 bases, there was a span of 8 bases. The CDR3 is 13 amino acids. Germline assignment: CDR1 SGHNT and CDR2 YYREEE (reference sequence). CDR3 protein: CASSFNPDQPQHF. The CDR3 region has the DNA TGTGCCAGCAGCTTTAATCCCGATCAGCCCCAGCATTTT.

The J gene is TRBJ2-7, the V gene TRBV4-3; 7 bases agree with TRBD2. This CDR3 comprises 14 residues. Losses at the gene ends were 0 bases for V and 10 bases for J; bases not matched to a gene: 9. Germline assignment: CDR1 LGHNA and CDR2 YSLEER. Here the CDR3 reads CASSQDLAAGRQYF. CDR3 DNA: TGCGCCAGCAGCCAAGATTTAGCAGCGGGACGACAGTACTTC.

This chain links TRBV2 with TRBJ1-5, with 7 bases matching TRBD1. The CDR3 covers 15 residues. The germline V gene encodes CDR1 SNHLY and CDR2 FYNNEI. V shed 6 bases and J 2 bases; nucleotides not matched to a gene: 7. DNA for the CDR3: TGTGCCAGCAGAGCCGACAGGGTCGGCAATCAGCCCCAGCATTTT. This sequence encodes CASRADRVGNQPQHF.

The chain uses TRBV4-1 and TRBJ1-6; D call uncertain. Germline V gene data show CDR1 as MGHRA and CDR2 as YSYEKL. Trimming stripped 0 bases from V and 4 bases from J, with 16 bases between. This CDR3 comprises 18 residues. The CDR3 nucleotides are TGCGCCAGCAGCCAAGACTCCTCCGGGTCCTCGTATAATTCACCCCTCCACTTT. Amino acids: CASSQDSSGSSYNSPLHF.

The chain uses TRBV9 and TRBJ1-2, with D perhaps matching TRBD1 (6 bases). CDR1 is SGDLS, CDR2 YYNGEE, per germline. This CDR3 has 14 amino acids. The germline V and J ends were trimmed by 2 bases and 5 bases, with 13 bases remaining between them. The CDR3 nucleotides read TGTGCCAGCAGCGTGTCACAGGGACATTATGGCTACACCTTC. This sequence encodes CASSVSQGHYGYTF.

This sequence joins TRBV19 and TRBJ2-7; 13 bases are a match to TRBD2. The V segment lost 6 bases and the J segment 2 bases; nucleotides outside the gene matches: 10. CDR1 LNHDA and CDR2 SQIVND come from the germline V gene (reference sequence). The CDR3 contains 17 residues. The CDR3 is CASSHGTSGAVAYEQYF. The CDR3 bases are TGTGCCAGTAGCCACGGGACTAGCGGGGCCGTCGCCTACGAGCAGTACTTC.

V gene TRBV28 combines with J gene TRBJ1-1, with 7 bases that match TRBD1. CDR1 MDHEN and CDR2 SYDVKM come from the germline V gene. The CDR3 loop spans 16 amino acids. The trim removed 4 bases at V and 1 base at J, leaving 9 bases unmatched. This chain's CDR3 is CASSSPRAGGNTEAFF. DNA for the CDR3: TGTGCCAGCAGTTCCCCCCGGGCAGGGGGGAACACTGAAGCTTTCTTT. Full variable domain (rest looked up from reference TRBV28 and TRBJ1-1): DVKVTQSSRYLVKRTGEKVFLECVQDMDHENMFWYRQDPGLGLRLIYFSYDVKMKEKGDIPEGYSVSREKKERFSLILESASTNQTSMYLCASSSPRAGGNTEAFFGQGTRLTVV.

The V and J genes are TRBV5-6 and TRBJ1-2; 7 nucleotides align to TRBD1. The V segment lost 4 bases and the J segment 1 base; nucleotides outside the gene matches: 10. Germline loops: CDR1 SGHDT, CDR2 YYEEEE. The CDR3 is made up of 16 amino acids. The chain's CDR3 is CASSLKTGTFNYGYTF. In DNA form, the CDR3 reads TGTGCCAGCAGCCTAAAGACAGGGACCTTTAACTATGGCTACACCTTC. Full variable domain (rest looked up from reference TRBV5-6 and TRBJ1-2): DAGVTQSPTHLIKTRGQQVTLRCSPKSGHDTVSWYQQALGQGPQFIFQYYEEEERQRGNFPDRFSGHQFPNYSSELNVNALLLGDSALYLCASSLKTGTFNYGYTFGSGTRLTVV.

V gene TRBV6-5 combines with J gene TRBJ2-3, with 8 bases aligning to TRBD2. The CDR3 is 14 residues long. Germline CDR1 reads MNHEY; CDR2 reads SVGAGI. With V trimmed by 10 bases and J by 11 bases, 17 bases remained unmatched. The CDR3 loop reads CATGSPGGLGGQYF. The CDR3 DNA is TGTGCCACGGGGTCCCCGGGAGGGCTAGGGGGGCAGTATTTT.

V gene TRBV6-1 combines with J gene TRBJ2-5, with 10 positions matching TRBD1. Per the germline V gene, CDR1 is MNHNS and CDR2 is SASEGT. Trimming took 7 bases from V and 5 from J; bases not matched to a gene: 7. This CDR3 has 14 residues. The CDR3 is CASNRDRGGETQYF. The CDR3 coding sequence is TGTGCCAGCAACCGGGACAGGGGTGGGGAGACCCAGTACTTC.

The rearrangement uses TRBV27 and TRBJ1-3; 8 bases line up with TRBD1. V lost 3 bases to trimming and J lost 3 bases; unmatched junction nucleotides: 10. The CDR3 runs 17 residues. Germline assignment: CDR1 MNHEY and CDR2 SMNVEV (reference sequence). The DNA for the CDR3 is TGTGCCAGCAGTTTTGGTGCAGGGGGCATTCATGGAAACACCATATATTTT. Encoded protein: CASSFGAGGIHGNTIYF.

This chain links TRBV5-4 with TRBJ1-1, with D possibly TRBD1 on 5 matching bases. Germline CDR1 reads SGHNT; CDR2 reads YYREEE (reference sequence). The CDR3 has 13 residues. The germline V and J ends were trimmed by 4 bases and 2 bases, with 9 bases remaining between them. The CDR3 sequence: CASSPTENTEAFF. DNA for the CDR3: TGTGCCAGCAGCCCGACAGAAAACACTGAAGCTTTCTTT.

The chain uses TRBV7-2 and TRBJ1-6, with TRBD1 as a possible D gene (5 bases). The CDR3 has 16 amino acids. Germline V gene data show CDR1 as SGHTA and CDR2 as FQGNSA. V was cut by 6 bases and J by 2 bases, with 14 bases left in between. The CDR3 is CASSPGQGPYNSPLHF. The CDR3, as DNA: TGTGCCAGCAGTCCAGGTCAGGGCCCCTATAATTCACCCCTCCACTTT.

The CDR3, as DNA: TGCGCCAGCAGCCAAGGCGGGACAGACAATTCACCCCTCCACTTT. This translates into CASSQGGTDNSPLHF. V gene TRBV4-3 combines with J gene TRBJ1-6, with 7 bases fitting TRBD1. After removal of 1 base from V and 7 bases from J, the junction contained 4 bases not matched to a gene. The germline V gene encodes CDR1 LGHNA and CDR2 YSLEER. This CDR3 contains 15 residues.

Here the CDR3 DNA reads TGTGCCAGCAGCCAAGATGGTAAGGGGGCGCTTGGCTACACCTTC. Its translation: CASSQDGKGALGYTF. V gene TRBV4-2 combines with J gene TRBJ1-2; TRBD1 aligns across 7 bases. The germline gives CDR1 LGHNA, CDR2 YNFKEQ. CDR3 length: 15 residues. Germline trimming cut 0 bases from V and 7 bases from J; bases unmatched to any gene: 8.

J is TRBJ1-6 and V is TRBV14; no clear D. Germline CDR1 reads SGHDN; CDR2 reads FVKESK. The CDR3 has 13 residues. The germline V and J ends were trimmed by 2 bases and 7 bases, with 6 bases remaining between them. The CDR3 protein is CASSQNYNSPLHF. CDR3 sequence (DNA): TGTGCCAGCAGCCAAAACTACAATTCACCCCTCCACTTT.

This rearrangement joins TRBV18 to TRBJ2-5; D may be TRBD1 (5 bases). CDR1 KGHSH and CDR2 LQKENI come from the germline V gene. Trimming removed 3 bases at V and 6 bases at J, with 26 bases between. There are 18 residues in the CDR3. CDR3 coding DNA: TGTGCCAGCTCACCTGTCACCTCAGGGTTTCGAGAGATCCAGACCCAGTACTTC. Encoded protein: CASSPVTSGFREIQTQYF.

The J gene is TRBJ2-7, the V gene TRBV7-3, with TRBD1 matching over 12 bases. Germline CDR1 and CDR2: SGHTA and FQGTGA. V was pared by 5 bases and J by 6 bases, with 2 bases of the junction left unmatched. The CDR3 totals 13 residues. The CDR3 loop reads CASSRDRGLEQYF. DNA of the CDR3: TGTGCCAGCAGCAGGGACAGGGGGCTCGAGCAGTACTTC.

CDR3 bases: TGCAGTGCTAGATCCGGCGGGGGCTACACCTTC. Its protein is CSARSGGGYTF. The chain employs TRBV20-1 and TRBJ1-2, with D hard to call. The CDR3 covers 11 residues. Germline V gene data show CDR1 as DFQATT and CDR2 as SNEGSKA (reference sequence). The V end was cut by 2 bases, the J end by 8 bases, with 9 bases between.